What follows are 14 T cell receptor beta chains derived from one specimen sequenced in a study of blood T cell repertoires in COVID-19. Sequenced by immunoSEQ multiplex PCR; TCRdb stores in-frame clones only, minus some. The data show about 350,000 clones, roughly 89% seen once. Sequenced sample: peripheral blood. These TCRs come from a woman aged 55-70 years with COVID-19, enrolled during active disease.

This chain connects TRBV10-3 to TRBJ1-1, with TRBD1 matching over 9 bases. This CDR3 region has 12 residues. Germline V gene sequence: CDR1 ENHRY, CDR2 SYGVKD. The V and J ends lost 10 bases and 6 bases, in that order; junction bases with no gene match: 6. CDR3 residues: CASQRQGAEAFF. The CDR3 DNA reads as TGTGCCAGCCAAAGACAGGGGGCTGAAGCTTTCTTT.

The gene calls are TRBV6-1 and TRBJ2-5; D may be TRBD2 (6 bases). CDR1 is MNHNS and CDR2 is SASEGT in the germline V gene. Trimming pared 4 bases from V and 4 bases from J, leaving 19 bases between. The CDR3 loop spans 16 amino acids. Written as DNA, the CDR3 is TGTGCCAGCAGTGCCGCGGGACCACCCTCCGGAGAGACCCAGTACTTC. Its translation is CASSAAGPPSGETQYF.

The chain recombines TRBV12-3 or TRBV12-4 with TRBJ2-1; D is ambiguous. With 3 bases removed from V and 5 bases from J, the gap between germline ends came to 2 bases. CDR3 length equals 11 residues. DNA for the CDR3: TGTGCCAGCAGTTTTAACAATGAGCAGTTCTTC. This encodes CASSFNNEQFF.

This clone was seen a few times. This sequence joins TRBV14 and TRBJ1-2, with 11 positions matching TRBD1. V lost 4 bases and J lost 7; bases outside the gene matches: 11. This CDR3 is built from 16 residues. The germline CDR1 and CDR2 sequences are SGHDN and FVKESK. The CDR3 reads CASSLGSGTGGFGYTF. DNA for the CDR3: TGTGCCAGCAGCCTCGGCTCCGGGACAGGGGGATTTGGCTACACCTTC. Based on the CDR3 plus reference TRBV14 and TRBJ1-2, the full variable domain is EAGVTQFPSHSVIEKGQTVTLRCDPISGHDNLYWYRRVMGKEIKFLLHFVKESKQDESGMPNNRFLAERTGGTYSTLKVQPAELEDSGVYFCASSLGSGTGGFGYTFGSGTRLTVV.

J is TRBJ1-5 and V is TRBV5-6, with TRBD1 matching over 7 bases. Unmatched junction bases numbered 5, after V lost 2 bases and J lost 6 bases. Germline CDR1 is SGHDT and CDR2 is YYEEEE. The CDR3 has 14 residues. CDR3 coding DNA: TGTGCCAGCAGCTTAACGTCAGGGGGTCAGCCCCAGCATTTT. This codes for CASSLTSGGQPQHF.

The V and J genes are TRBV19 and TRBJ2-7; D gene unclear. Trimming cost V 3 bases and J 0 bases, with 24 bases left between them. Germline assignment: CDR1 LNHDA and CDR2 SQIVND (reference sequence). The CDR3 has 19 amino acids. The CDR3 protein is CASSIGSGRAPQSSYEQYF. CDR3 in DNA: TGTGCCAGTAGTATCGGGTCCGGTCGAGCGCCCCAGAGCTCCTACGAGCAGTACTTC.

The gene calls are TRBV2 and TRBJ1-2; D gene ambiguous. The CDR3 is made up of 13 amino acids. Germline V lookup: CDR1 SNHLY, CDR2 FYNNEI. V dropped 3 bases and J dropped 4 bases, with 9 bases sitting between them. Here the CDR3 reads CASSDPGVYGYTF. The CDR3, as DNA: TGTGCCAGCAGTGATCCAGGTGTCTATGGCTACACCTTC.

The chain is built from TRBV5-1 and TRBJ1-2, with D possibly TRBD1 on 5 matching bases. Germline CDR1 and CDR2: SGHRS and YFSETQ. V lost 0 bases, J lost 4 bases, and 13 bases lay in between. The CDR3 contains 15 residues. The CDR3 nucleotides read TGCGCCAGCAGCTTGGATCCAGGGTCTACCTATGGCTACACCTTC. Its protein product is CASSLDPGSTYGYTF.

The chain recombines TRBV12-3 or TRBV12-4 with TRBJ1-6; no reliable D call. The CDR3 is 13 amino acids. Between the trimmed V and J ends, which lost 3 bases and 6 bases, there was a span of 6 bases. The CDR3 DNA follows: TGTGCCAGCAGTTTTCAACTTAATTCACCCCTCCACTTT. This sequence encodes CASSFQLNSPLHF.

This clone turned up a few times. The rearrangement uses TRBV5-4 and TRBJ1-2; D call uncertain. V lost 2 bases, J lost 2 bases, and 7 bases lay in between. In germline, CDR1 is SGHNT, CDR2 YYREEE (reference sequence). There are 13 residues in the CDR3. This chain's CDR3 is CASSFFSNYGYTF. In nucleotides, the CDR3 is TGTGCCAGCAGCTTTTTCTCCAACTATGGCTACACCTTC.

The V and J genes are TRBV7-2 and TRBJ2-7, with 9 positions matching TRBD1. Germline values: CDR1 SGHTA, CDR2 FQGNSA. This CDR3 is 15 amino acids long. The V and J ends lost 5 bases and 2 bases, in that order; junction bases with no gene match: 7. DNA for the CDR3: TGTGCCAGCAGCCCGGCGCGACAGGGGGCCTACGAGCAGTACTTC. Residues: CASSPARQGAYEQYF.

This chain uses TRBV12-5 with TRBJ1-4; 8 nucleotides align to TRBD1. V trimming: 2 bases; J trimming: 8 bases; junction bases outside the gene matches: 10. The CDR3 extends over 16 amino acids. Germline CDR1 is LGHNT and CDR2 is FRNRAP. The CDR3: CASGLLRPTGEEKLFF. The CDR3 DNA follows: TGTGCTAGTGGTTTGTTGAGGCCGACAGGGGAAGAAAAACTGTTTTTT.

CDR3 loop: CASLRSGVVYEQYF. The CDR3 DNA is TGTGCCAGCCTCAGAAGCGGGGTTGTGTACGAGCAGTACTTC. This sequence joins TRBV28 and TRBJ2-7; TRBD2 aligns across 7 bases. The J segment lost 4 bases and the V segment lost 8 bases, leaving 11 bases of the junction unmatched. This CDR3 has 14 residues. Germline loops: CDR1 MDHEN, CDR2 SYDVKM.

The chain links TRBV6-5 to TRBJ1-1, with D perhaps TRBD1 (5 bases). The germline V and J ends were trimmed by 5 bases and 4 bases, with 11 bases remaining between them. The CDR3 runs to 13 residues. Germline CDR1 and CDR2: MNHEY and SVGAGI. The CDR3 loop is CASSSHRSTEAFF. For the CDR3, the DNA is TGTGCCAGCAGTAGCCACAGGAGCACTGAAGCTTTCTTT.